Sequencing of this T cell receptor beta chain was carried out in a study of PD-1 blockade in classical Hodgkin lymphoma. Data came from immunoSEQ multiplex PCR; TCRdb stores just in-frame clones and leaves some out. This sample has over 10,000 clones, with about four fifths found just once. Notes on the study in general: Prior to therapy, complete responders displayed diversity much like that of newly diagnosed patients. Among the patients, those starting nivolumab under 1 year after ASCT were excluded. It was CD4+ TCR diversity, not CD8+, that rose significantly by C4D1.

Germline CDR1 MNHNY, CDR2 SVGAGI (reference sequence). The CDR3 length is 16 residues. V was pared by 8 bases and J by 0 bases, with 17 bases between. Comments on this clone: The antigen is unknown.

Autologous stem cell transplantation was followed by relapse in every patient, and brentuximab vedotin exposure varied. Patients' outcomes at their best amounted to complete response, partial response or progressive disease. This sequence originates from a human donor with classical Hodgkin lymphoma. The rearrangement joins TRBV6-6 to TRBJ2-1, with D possibly TRBD1 on 5 matching bases. This specimen was peripheral blood mononuclear cells (PBMCs), taken at baseline. CDR3 protein: CASAITSGLSYNEQFF. In DNA, the CDR3 is TGTGCCAGCGCAATTACGTCAGGGCTCTCCTACAATGAGCAGTTCTTC.